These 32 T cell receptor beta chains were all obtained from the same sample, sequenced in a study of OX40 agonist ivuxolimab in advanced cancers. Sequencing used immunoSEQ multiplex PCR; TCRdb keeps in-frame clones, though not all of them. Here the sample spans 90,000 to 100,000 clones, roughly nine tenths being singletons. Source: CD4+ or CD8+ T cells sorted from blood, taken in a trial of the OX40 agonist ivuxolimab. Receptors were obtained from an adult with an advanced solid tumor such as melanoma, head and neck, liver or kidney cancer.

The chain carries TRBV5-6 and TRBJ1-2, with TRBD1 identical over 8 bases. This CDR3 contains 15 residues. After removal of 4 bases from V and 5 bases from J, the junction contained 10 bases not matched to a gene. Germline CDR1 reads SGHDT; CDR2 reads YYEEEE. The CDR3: CASSPETGARYGYTF. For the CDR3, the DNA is TGTGCCAGCAGCCCAGAGACAGGGGCGCGTTATGGCTACACCTTC.

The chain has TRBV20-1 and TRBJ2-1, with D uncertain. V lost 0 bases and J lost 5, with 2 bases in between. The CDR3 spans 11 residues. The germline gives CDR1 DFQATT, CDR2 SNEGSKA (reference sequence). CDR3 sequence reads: CSARDDNEQFF. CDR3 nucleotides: TGCAGTGCTAGAGATGACAATGAGCAGTTCTTC.

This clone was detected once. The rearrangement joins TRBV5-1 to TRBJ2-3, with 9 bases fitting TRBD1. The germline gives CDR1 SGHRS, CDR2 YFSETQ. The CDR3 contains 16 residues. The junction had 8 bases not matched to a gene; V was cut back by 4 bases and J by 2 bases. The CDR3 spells CASSPEGQGYTDTQYF. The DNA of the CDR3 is TGCGCCAGCAGCCCCGAGGGACAGGGCTACACAGATACGCAGTATTTT.

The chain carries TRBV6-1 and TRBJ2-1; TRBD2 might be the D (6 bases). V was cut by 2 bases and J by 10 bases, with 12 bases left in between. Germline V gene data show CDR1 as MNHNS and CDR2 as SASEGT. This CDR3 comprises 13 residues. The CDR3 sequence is CASSENWGVEQFF. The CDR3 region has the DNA TGTGCCAGCAGTGAAAATTGGGGGGTGGAGCAGTTCTTC.

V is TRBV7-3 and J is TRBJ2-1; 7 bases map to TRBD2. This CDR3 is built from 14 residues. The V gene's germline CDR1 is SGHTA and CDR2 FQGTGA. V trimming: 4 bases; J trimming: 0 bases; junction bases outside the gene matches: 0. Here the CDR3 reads CASSWGGSYNEQFF. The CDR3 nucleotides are TGTGCCAGCAGCTGGGGGGGCTCCTACAATGAGCAGTTCTTC. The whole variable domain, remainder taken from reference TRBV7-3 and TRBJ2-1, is GAGVSQTPSNKVTEKGKYVELRCDPISGHTALYWYRQSLGQGPEFLIYFQGTGAADDSGLPNDRFFAVRPEGSVSTLKIQRTERGDSAVYLCASSWGGSYNEQFFGPGTRLTVL.

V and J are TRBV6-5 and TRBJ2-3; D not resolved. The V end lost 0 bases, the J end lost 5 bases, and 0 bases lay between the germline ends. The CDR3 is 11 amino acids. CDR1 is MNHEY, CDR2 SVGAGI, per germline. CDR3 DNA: TGTGCCAGCAGTTACTCAGATACGCAGTATTTT. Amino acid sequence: CASSYSDTQYF.

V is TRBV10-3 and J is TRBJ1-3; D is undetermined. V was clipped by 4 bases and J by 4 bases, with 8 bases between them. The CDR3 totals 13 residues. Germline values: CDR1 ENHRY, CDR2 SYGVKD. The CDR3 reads CAISGAEGNTIYF. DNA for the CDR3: TGTGCCATCAGTGGGGCGGAAGGAAACACCATATATTTT.

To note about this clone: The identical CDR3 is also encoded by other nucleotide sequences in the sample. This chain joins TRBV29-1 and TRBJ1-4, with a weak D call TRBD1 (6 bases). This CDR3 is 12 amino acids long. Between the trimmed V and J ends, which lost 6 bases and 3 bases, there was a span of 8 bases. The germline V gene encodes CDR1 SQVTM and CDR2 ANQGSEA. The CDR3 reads CSVGHSNEKLFF. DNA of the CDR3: TGCAGCGTGGGACACTCTAATGAAAAACTGTTTTTT.

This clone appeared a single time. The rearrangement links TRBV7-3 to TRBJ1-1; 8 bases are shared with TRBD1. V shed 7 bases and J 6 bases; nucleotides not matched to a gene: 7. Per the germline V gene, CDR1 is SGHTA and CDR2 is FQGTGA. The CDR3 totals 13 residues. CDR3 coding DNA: TGTGCCAGCACCCTCAGGGGGCGAGCTGAAGCTTTCTTT. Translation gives CASTLRGRAEAFF.

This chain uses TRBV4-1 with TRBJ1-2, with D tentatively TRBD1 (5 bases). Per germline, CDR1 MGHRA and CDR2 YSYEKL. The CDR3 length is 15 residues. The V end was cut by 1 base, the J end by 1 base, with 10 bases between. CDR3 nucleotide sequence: TGCGCCAGCAGCCAAGTCGGGACCGTTAACTATGGCTACACCTTC. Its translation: CASSQVGTVNYGYTF.

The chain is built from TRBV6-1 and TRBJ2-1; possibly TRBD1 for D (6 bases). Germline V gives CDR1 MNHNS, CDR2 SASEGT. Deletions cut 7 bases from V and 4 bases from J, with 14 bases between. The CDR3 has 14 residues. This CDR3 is CASMGQGPYNEQFF. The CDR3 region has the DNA TGTGCCAGCATGGGGCAGGGGCCTTACAATGAGCAGTTCTTC.

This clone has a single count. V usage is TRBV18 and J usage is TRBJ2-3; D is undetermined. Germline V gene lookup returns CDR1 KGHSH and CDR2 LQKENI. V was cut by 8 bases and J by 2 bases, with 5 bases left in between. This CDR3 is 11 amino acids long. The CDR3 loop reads CASRATDTQYF. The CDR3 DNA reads TGTGCCAGCCGGGCCACAGATACGCAGTATTTT.

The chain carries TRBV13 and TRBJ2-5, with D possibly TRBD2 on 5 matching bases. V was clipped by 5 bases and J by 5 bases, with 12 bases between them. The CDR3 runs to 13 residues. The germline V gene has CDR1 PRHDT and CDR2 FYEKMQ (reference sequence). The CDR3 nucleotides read TGTGCCAGCAGCCCGGACTTGCGGGAGACCCAGTACTTC. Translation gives CASSPDLRETQYF.

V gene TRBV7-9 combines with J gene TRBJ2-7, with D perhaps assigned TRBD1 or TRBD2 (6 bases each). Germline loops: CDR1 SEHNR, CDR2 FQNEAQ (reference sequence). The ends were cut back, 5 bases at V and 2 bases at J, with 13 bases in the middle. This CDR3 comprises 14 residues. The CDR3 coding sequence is TGTGCCAGCAGCCACCGGGGGCTCGCCTACGAGCAGTACTTC. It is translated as CASSHRGLAYEQYF.

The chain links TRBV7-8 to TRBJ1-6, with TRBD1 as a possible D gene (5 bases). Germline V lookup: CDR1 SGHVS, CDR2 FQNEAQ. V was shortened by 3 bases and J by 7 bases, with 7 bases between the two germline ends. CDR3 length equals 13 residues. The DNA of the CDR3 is TGTGCCAGCAGCTTTGCAGGGAATTCACCCCTCCACTTT. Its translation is CASSFAGNSPLHF.

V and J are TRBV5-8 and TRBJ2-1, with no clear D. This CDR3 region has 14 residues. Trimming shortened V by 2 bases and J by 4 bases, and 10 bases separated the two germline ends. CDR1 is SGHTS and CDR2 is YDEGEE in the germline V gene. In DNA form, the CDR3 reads TGTGCCAGCAGCTTTAGAAGTTTATACAATGAGCAGTTCTTC. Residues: CASSFRSLYNEQFF.

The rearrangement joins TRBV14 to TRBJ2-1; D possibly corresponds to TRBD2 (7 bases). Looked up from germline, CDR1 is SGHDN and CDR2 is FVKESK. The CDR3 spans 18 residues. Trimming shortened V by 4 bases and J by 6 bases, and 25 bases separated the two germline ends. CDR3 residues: CASSPLREGGGLRNEQFF. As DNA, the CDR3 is TGTGCCAGCAGCCCCCTGAGAGAGGGAGGGGGGCTACGCAATGAGCAGTTCTTC.

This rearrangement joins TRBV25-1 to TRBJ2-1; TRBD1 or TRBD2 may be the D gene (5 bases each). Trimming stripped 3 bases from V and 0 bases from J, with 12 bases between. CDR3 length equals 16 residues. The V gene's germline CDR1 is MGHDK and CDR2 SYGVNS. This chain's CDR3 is CASSDGARSSYNEQFF. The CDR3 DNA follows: TGTGCCAGCAGTGACGGGGCCAGGAGCTCCTACAATGAGCAGTTCTTC. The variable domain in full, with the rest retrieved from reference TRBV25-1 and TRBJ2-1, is EADIYQTPRYLVIGTGKKITLECSQTMGHDKMYWYQQDPGMELHLIHYSYGVNSTEKGDLSSESTVSRIRTEHFPLTLESARPSHTSQYLCASSDGARSSYNEQFFGPGTRLTVL.

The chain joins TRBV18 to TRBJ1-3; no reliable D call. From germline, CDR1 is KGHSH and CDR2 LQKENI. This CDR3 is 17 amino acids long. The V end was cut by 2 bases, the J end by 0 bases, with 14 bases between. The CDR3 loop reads CASSPTGASSSGNTIYF. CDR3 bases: TGTGCCAGCTCACCAACGGGCGCTTCCAGCTCTGGAAACACCATATATTTT.

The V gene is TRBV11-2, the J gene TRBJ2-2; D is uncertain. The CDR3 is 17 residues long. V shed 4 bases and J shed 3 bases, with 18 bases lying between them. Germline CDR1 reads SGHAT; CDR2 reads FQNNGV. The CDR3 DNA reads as TGTGCCAGCAGCTCCTCCTTGGCTAGTCTCCACACCGGGGAGCTGTTTTTT. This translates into CASSSSLASLHTGELFF. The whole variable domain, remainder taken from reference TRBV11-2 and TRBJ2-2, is EAGVAQSPRYKIIEKRQSVAFWCNPISGHATLYWYQQILGQGPKLLIQFQNNGVVDDSQLPKDRFSAERLKGVDSTLKIQPAKLEDSAVYLCASSSSLASLHTGELFFGEGSRLTVL.

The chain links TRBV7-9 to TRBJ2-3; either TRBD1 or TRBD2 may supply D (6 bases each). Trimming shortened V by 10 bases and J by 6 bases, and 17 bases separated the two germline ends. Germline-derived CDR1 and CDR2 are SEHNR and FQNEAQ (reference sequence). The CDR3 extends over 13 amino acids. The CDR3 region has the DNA TGTGCCACCGGGGGCCAAAATAGCGATACGCAGTATTTT. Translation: CATGGQNSDTQYF.

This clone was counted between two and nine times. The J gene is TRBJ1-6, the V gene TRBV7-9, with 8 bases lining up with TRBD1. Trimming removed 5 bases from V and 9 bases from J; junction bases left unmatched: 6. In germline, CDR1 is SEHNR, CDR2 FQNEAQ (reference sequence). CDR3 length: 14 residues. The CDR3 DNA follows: TGTGCCAGCAGCCCCGGACAGGGTAGTTCACCCCTCCACTTT. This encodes CASSPGQGSSPLHF.

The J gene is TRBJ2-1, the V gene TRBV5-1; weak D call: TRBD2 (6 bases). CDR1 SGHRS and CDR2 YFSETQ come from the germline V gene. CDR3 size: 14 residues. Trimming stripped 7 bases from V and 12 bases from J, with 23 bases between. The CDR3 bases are TGCGCCAGCGCAAATGGGGGGACCGACGAGGTGCAGTTCTTC. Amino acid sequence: CASANGGTDEVQFF.

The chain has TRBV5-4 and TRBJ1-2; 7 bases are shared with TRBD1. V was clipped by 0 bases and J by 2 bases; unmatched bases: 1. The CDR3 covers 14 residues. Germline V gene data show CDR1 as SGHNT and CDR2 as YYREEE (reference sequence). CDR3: CASSLGGGNYGYTF. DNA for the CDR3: TGTGCCAGCAGCTTGGGAGGGGGCAACTATGGCTACACCTTC.

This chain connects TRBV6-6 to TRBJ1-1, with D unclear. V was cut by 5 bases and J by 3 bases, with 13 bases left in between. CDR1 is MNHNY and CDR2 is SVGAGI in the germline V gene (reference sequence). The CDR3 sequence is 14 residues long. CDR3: CASSQPPGDTEAFF. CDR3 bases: TGTGCCAGCAGTCAGCCTCCTGGGGACACTGAAGCTTTCTTT.

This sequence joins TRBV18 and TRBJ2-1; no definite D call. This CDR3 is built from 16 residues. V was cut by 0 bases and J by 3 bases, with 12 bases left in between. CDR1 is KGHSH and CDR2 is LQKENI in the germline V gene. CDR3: CASSPPGQLNYNEQFF. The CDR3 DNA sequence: TGTGCCAGCTCACCACCTGGGCAGCTGAACTACAATGAGCAGTTCTTC.

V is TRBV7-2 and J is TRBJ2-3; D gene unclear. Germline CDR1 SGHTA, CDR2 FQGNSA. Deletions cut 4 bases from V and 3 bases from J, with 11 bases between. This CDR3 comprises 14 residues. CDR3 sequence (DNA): TGTGCCAGCAGCTCCCGCCTCGGGACAGATACGCAGTATTTT. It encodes CASSSRLGTDTQYF. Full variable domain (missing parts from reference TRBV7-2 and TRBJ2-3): GAGVSQSPSNKVTEKGKDVELRCDPISGHTALYWYRQSLGQGLEFLIYFQGNSAPDKSGLPSDRFSAERTGGSVSTLTIQRTQQEDSAVYLCASSSRLGTDTQYFGPGTRLTVL.

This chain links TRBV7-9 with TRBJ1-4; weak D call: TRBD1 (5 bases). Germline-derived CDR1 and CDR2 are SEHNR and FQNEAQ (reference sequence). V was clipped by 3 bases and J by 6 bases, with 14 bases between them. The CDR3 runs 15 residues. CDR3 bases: TGTGCCAGCAGCTTCATAGGGGTTTCCGATGAAAAACTGTTTTTT. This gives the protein CASSFIGVSDEKLFF.

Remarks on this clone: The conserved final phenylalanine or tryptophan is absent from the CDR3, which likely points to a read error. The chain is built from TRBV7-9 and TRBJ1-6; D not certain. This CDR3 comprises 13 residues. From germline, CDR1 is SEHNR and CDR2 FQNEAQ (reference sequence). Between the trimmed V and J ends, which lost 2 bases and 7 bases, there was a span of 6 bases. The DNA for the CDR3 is TGTGCCAGCAGCTTACATCCAAATTCACCCCTCCACCTT. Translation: CASSLHPNSPLHL.

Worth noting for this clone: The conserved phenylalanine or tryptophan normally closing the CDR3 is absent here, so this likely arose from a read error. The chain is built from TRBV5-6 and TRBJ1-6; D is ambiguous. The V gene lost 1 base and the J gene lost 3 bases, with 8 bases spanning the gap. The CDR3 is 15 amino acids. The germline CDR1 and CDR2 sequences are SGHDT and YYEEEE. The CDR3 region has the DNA TGTGCCAGCAGCTTGCGCTACAGCTATAATTCACCCCTCCACCTT. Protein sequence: CASSLRYSYNSPLHL.

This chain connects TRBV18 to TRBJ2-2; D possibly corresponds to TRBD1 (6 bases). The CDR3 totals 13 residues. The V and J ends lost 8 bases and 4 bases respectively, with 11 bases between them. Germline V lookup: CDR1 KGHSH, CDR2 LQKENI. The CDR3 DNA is TGTGCCAGCGTCACAGGGAGCACCGGGGAGCTGTTTTTT. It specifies CASVTGSTGELFF.

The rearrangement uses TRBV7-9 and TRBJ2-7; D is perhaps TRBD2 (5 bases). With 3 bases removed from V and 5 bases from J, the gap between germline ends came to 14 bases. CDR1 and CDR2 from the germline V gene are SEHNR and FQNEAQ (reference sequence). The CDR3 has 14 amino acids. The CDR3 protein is CASSFRGQADEQYF. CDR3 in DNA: TGTGCCAGCAGCTTCAGAGGGCAGGCGGACGAGCAGTACTTC. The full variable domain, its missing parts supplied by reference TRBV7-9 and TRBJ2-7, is DTGVSQNPRHKITKRGQNVTFRCDPISEHNRLYWYRQTLGQGPEFLTYFQNEAQLEKSRLLSDRFSAERPKGSFSTLEIQRTEQGDSAMYLCASSFRGQADEQYFGPGTRLTVT.